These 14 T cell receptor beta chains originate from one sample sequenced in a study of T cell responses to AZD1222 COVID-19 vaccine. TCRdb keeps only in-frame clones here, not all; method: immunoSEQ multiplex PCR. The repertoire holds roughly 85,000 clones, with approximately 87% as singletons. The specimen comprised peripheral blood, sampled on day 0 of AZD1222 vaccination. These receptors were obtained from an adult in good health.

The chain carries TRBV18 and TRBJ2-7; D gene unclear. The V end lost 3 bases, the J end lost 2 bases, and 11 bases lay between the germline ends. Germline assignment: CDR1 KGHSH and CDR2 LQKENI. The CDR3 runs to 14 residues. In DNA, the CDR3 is TGTGCCAGCTCACCCAGTCAGTTTGCCTACGAGCAGTACTTC. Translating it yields CASSPSQFAYEQYF. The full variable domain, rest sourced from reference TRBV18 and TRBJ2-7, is NAGVMQNPRHLVRRRGQEARLRCSPMKGHSHVYWYRQLPEEGLKFMVYLQKENIIDESGMPKERFSAEFPKEGPSILRIQQVVRGDSAAYFCASSPSQFAYEQYFGPGTRLTVT.

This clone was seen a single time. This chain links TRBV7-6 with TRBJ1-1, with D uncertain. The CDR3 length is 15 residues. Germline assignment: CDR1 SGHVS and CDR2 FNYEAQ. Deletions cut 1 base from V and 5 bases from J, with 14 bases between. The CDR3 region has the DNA TGTGCCAGCAGCTTAGTAAGGGTGGGAGAAACTGAAGCTTTCTTT. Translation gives CASSLVRVGETEAFF.

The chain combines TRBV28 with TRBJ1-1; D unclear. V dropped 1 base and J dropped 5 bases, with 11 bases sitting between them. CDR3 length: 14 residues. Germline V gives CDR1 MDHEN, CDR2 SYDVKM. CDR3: CASSLLAPGTEAFF. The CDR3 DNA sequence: TGTGCCAGCAGTTTATTGGCGCCGGGTACTGAAGCTTTCTTT.

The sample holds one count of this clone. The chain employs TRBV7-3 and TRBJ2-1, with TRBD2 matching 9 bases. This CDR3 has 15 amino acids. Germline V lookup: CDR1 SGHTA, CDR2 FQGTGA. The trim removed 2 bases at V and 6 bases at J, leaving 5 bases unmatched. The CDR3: CASSLGLAGINEQFF. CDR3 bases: TGTGCCAGCAGCTTAGGGCTAGCGGGGATCAATGAGCAGTTCTTC.

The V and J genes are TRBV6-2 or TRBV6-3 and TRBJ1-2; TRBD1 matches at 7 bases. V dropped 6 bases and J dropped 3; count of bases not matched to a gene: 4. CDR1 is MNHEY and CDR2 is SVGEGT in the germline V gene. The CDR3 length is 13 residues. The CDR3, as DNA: TGTGCCAGCAGCGAAGACAGGGACTATGGCTACACCTTC. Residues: CASSEDRDYGYTF.

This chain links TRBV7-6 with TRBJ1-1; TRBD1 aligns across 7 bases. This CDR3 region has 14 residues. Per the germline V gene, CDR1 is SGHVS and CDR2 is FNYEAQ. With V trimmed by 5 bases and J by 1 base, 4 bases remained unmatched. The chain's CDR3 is CASSDGQENTEAFF. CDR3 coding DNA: TGTGCCAGCAGCGACGGACAGGAGAACACTGAAGCTTTCTTT.

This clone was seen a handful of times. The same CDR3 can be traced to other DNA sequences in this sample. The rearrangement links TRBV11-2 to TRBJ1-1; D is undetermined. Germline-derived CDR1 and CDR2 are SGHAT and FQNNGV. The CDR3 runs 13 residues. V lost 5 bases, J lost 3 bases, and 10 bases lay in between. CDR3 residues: CASSLREDTEAFF. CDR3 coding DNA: TGTGCCAGCAGCCTTCGGGAGGACACTGAAGCTTTCTTT.

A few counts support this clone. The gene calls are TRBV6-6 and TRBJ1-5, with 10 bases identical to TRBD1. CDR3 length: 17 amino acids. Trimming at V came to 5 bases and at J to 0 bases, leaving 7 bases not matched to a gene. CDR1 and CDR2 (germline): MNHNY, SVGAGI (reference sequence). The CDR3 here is CASSPRTGGNSNQPQHF. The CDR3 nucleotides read TGTGCCAGCAGTCCCCGGACAGGGGGGAATAGCAATCAGCCCCAGCATTTT.

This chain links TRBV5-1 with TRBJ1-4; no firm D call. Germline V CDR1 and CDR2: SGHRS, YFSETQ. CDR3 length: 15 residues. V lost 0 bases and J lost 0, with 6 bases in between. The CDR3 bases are TGCGCCAGCAGCTTGGCTGCTCCAACTAATGAAAAACTGTTTTTT. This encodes CASSLAAPTNEKLFF.

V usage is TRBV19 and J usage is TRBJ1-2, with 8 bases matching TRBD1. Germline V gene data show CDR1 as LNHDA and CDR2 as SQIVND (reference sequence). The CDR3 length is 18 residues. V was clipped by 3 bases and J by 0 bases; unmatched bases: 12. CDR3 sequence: CASSIEETGVQSNYGYTF. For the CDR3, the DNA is TGTGCCAGTAGTATCGAAGAGACAGGGGTTCAGTCTAACTATGGCTACACCTTC.

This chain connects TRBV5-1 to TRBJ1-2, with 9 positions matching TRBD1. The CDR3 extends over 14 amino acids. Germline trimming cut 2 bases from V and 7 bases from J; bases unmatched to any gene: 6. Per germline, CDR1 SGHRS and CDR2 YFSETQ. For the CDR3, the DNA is TGCGCCAGCAGCTTAGGGACAGGGATAGGTGGCTACACCTTC. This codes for CASSLGTGIGGYTF.

DNA of the CDR3: TGTGCCAGTAGTATAGATTGGGACAGGGGGCTCTACGAGCAGTACTTC. Translation gives CASSIDWDRGLYEQYF. The chain has TRBV19 and TRBJ2-7; 12 bases fit TRBD1. Trimming took 0 bases from V and 3 from J; bases not matched to a gene: 3. This CDR3 contains 16 residues. Looked up from germline, CDR1 is LNHDA and CDR2 is SQIVND (reference sequence).

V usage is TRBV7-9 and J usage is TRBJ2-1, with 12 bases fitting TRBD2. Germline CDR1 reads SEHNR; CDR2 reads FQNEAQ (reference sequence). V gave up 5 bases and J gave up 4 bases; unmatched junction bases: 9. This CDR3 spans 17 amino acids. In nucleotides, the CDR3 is TGTGCCAGCAGCCCAGCTAGCGGGGGGGCCTTTTACAATGAGCAGTTCTTC. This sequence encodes CASSPASGGAFYNEQFF.

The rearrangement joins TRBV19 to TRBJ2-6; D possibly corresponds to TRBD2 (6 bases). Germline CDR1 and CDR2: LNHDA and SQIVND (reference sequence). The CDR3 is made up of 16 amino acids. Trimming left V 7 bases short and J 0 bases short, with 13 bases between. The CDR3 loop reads CASTISGYSGANVLTF. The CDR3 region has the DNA TGTGCCAGTACTATTAGCGGATACTCTGGGGCCAACGTCCTGACTTTC.